This is a list of T cell receptor beta chains from one sample in a study of T cells after yellow fever vaccination. TCRdb reprocessed the 5' RACE reads with MiXCR, giving one entry per CDR3 protein. This table has roughly 120,000 distinct CDR3 sequences, 7% to 8.5% appearing once. The sample consisted of CD8+ T cells sorted from PBMCs, taken 45 days after the yellow fever booster vaccination. These receptors came from a man aged 25-45 years who received the YFV17D yellow fever vaccine. Each CDR3 is given without its conserved first and last residue. The order of the fields is CDR3 length, V gene, J gene, CDR3 protein.

cdr3_length: 13; v_call: TRBV7-8; j_call: TRBJ2-7; cdr3_aa: ASSLARANSYEQY
cdr3_length: 14; v_call: TRBV6-2/TRBV6-3; j_call: TRBJ2-1; cdr3_aa: ASSYSISGRENEQF
cdr3_length: 13; v_call: TRBV7-9; j_call: TRBJ2-7; cdr3_aa: ASRATGTYSYEQY
cdr3_length: 13; v_call: TRBV29-1; j_call: TRBJ2-3; cdr3_aa: SVFATTGARDTQY
cdr3_length: 11; v_call: TRBV6-2/TRBV6-3; j_call: TRBJ2-7; cdr3_aa: ASSLAFAYEQY
cdr3_length: 12; v_call: TRBV7-3; j_call: TRBJ2-1; cdr3_aa: ASSPSGLDVEQF
cdr3_length: 14; v_call: TRBV7-9; j_call: TRBJ2-1; cdr3_aa: ASRVDRGTSYNEQF
cdr3_length: 9; v_call: TRBV5-1; j_call: TRBJ2-7; cdr3_aa: ASSAGREQY
cdr3_length: 13; v_call: TRBV15; j_call: TRBJ2-1; cdr3_aa: ATSRVGRVGSEQF
cdr3_length: 12; v_call: TRBV5-1; j_call: TRBJ2-7; cdr3_aa: ASSLGALQNEQY
cdr3_length: 12; v_call: TRBV30; j_call: TRBJ2-1; cdr3_aa: AWTSASSYNEQF
cdr3_length: 14; v_call: TRBV4-2; j_call: TRBJ2-1; cdr3_aa: ASSHIAGGPTNEQF
cdr3_length: 11; v_call: TRBV20-1; j_call: TRBJ2-5; cdr3_aa: SASEASGETQY
cdr3_length: 13; v_call: TRBV20-1; j_call: TRBJ2-4; cdr3_aa: SASPLVLAKNIQY